This record concerns one T cell receptor (beta chain) sequence. This specimen comes from a study of CD8 T cells in Susac syndrome. With random hexamers, reverse transcription was performed on roughly 0.45 to 1 ug of RNA. Multiplex immunoSEQ PCR targeted 54 Vbeta and 13 Jbeta TCR beta segments. TCRdb itself ran the immunoSEQ multiplex PCR reads through MiXCR, one entry per CDR3 protein. The sample holds about 200,000 distinct CDR3 sequences, approximately 95% seen once. The sequenced target, TCR beta, came from blood CD8+ and CD4+ T cells. Controls matched for sex and age were healthy donors. CDR3 size: 13 residues. Trimming took 2 bases from V and 7 from J, leaving 11 bases between them. The germline gives CDR1 LNHNV, CDR2 YYDKDF (reference sequence).

This receptor was obtained from a human donor in good health. The sequenced sample was CD4+ T cells from PBMCs. The chain recombines TRBV15 with TRBJ1-2; D might be TRBD1 (6 bases). CDR3 sequence (DNA): TGTGCCACCAGCAGAAATCGGACAGTTGGCTACACCTTC. This codes for CATSRNRTVGYTF.